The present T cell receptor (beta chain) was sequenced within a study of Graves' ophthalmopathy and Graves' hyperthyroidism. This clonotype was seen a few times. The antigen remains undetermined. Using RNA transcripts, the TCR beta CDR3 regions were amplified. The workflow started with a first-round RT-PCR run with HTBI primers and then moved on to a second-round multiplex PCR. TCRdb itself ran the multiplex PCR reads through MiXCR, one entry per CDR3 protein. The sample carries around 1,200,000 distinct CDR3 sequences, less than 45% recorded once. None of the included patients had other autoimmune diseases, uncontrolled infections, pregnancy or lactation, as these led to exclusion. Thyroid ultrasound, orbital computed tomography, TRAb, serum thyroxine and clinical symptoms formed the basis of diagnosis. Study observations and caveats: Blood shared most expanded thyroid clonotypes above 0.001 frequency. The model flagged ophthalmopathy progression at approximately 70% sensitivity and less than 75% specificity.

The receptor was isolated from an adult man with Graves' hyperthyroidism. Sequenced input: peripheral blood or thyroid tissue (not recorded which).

The CDR3 DNA reads TGCAGTGCCACCCTCTGGGGGGAGGGTGAAGCTTTCTTT. Protein sequence: CSATLWGEGEAFF. The chain carries TRBV20-1 and TRBJ1-1, with a weak D call TRBD1 (5 bases). Per germline, CDR1 DFQATT and CDR2 SNEGSKA (reference sequence). Trimming shortened V by 6 bases and J by 7 bases, and 18 bases separated the two germline ends. The CDR3 covers 13 residues.